Here is one T cell receptor (beta chain) with its context. The antigen is unknown. The sample originates from a study of T cell responses to AZD1222 COVID-19 vaccine. Study-wide points: Clonal diversity was possibly underestimated, and white British individuals and females predominated among donors. Elevations in Spike-specific TCR breadth and depth followed administration of two AZD1222 doses. Unmutated regions of variants are reportedly targeted by nearly half of spike-specific TCRs.

Produced via immunoSEQ multiplex PCR; TCRdb's table is partial and in-frame only. The data hold about 160,000 clones, with about nine tenths observed a single time. This receptor was identified in an adult in good health. Sample: peripheral blood, taken on day 0 of AZD1222 vaccination.

The CDR3 loop is CASNPGGGGYTF. CDR3 nucleotide sequence: TGTGCCAGCAACCCAGGGGGCGGAGGCTACACCTTC. The chain combines TRBV2 with TRBJ1-2; 8 bases match TRBD1. Germline CDR1 reads SNHLY; CDR2 reads FYNNEI. V dropped 7 bases and J dropped 8; count of bases not matched to a gene: 6. This CDR3 comprises 12 residues. The variable domain in full, with the rest retrieved from reference TRBV2 and TRBJ1-2, is EPEVTQTPSHQVTQMGQEVILRCVPISNHLYFYWYRQILGQKVEFLVSFYNNEISEKSEIFDDQFSVERPDGSNFTLKIRSTKLEDSAMYFCASNPGGGGYTFGSGTRLTVV.